The following is a TCR beta chain sequence with its context. Its antigen is currently not known. One base away there is no much larger clone; base qualities are not given. The cohort comprised fewer than 750 healthy bone marrow donors. All cohort members were sampled while nominally healthy, although unrecorded immune exposures were likely present. The donor tested CMV seronegative, placing the donor among the 350 to 400 seronegative members of the cohort. Every donor gave a peripheral blood sample, and the peripheral blood mononuclear cells from that sample were used for TCR beta sequencing. Genomic DNA was extracted from the blood cell samples with the Qiagen DNeasy Blood Extraction Kit. The CDR1 and CDR2 encoded by the germline V gene are SGHDT and YYEEEE. There are 13 amino acids in the CDR3, from cysteine to phenylalanine inclusive. Only the CDR3 region is kept as DNA, spanning 39 bases read in frame from base 1. V gives up 4 bases and J gives up 3 bases, and the segment between their germline ends measures 11 bases.

Libraries were made using the immunoSEQ multiplex PCR assay. For the multiplex PCR, a mixture combining 60 forward primers for TCR Vbeta segments and 13 reverse primers for TCR Jbeta segments was used. The CDR3 region of rearranged TCR beta genes was amplified from genomic DNA by a multiplex PCR assay. On the Illumina HiSeq System, the amplified TCR beta libraries were sequenced as 87-base-pair reads. Turning to the authors' computational methods: Across the 666 repertoires, a later analysis counted around 80 million unique TCR beta chains, approximately 12 million of which were shared by at least two donors. Raw reads were error-corrected and collapsed into unique sequences by a nearest-neighbor algorithm in which closely related sequences were merged to remove PCR and sequencing errors. To assign V, D and J gene segments, CDR3 sequences were aligned to IMGT reference sequences. For a sequence to be retained, a match of at least six nucleotides to both a V gene segment and a J gene segment was required. Rearrangements were called productive when the CDR3 lacked stop codons and stayed in frame with V and J; all others were non-productive. CDR3 was defined according to IMGT convention as the region running from the second conserved V-encoded cysteine to the conserved J-encoded phenylalanine. Sequences without an unambiguous match to a single V gene segment were excluded from the earlier analysis of approximately 560 of the donors. In an earlier analysis of 587 of the donors, V segments were called functional above 56.7% productive rearrangements and were called segregating when the between-donor standard deviation exceeded 5%. A statistical classification framework was built for diagnosing cytomegalovirus status from the catalog of TCR beta chain sequences. In a later analysis, V and J genes were assigned by comparing TCR nucleotide sequences against IMGT/GENE-DB human TR gene sequences. The TCRdist pipeline was used in a later analysis to assign CDR3 sequences and most-parsimonious VDJ recombination scenarios. In a later analysis, every TCR beta chain was defined by the combination of its CDR3 amino acid sequence and its V-gene family, and reads without a unique V-gene family were dropped. As a way to deal with suspected cross-contamination and a sequencing artifact, a later analysis dropped approximately 590 nucleotide sequences that were highly shared and had low generation probability. In a later analysis, a clonal expansion index was calculated for each public chain from normalized within-repertoire ranks of inferred template counts. A later analysis computed generation probabilities with a VDJ recombination model fitted to out-of-frame rearrangements, and checked the results against IGoR. In a later analysis, TCR-TCR, TCR-HLA and TCR-CMV co-occurrence was scored with hypergeometric tests, and a repertoire-size bias correction was applied to TCR pairs. To estimate false discovery rates, a later analysis permuted the HLA or CMV assignments 20 times. A later analysis grouped co-occurring TCRs with DBSCAN, adding TCRdist sequence similarity when clustering within HLA-allele-positive subsets. Repertoires with fewer than 30,000 or more than 120,000 public chains, plus five repertoires with anomalous nucleotide sharing, were excluded from co-occurrence clustering. The table comes from immuneACCESS by way of TCRdb, which keeps in-frame sequences with V and J called. Part of the clones is missing from these tables; in studies checked, under half for an unresolved V gene and the rest for unknown reasons. The V and J calls and clone size were taken over from that table, and D and trimming were inferred from the DNA. The sample table records fewer than 300,000 clones; about 80% of these occur just once. Clones ranked in the top ten supply about 0.29% of the sample.

This entry is derived from a study of cytomegalovirus exposure and HLA in healthy donors (dated by TCRdb to about 2017). Regarding the research as a whole: An earlier analysis of roughly 570 of the donors reported 250 to 300 Gb of sequence data and some 110 million unique TCR beta sequences obtained from some 200 million T cells. About 280 gigabases of sequencing data and around 88 million unique TCR sequences made up an early release that covered around 640 HLA-typed donors. Of the roughly 400 genotyped donors, about 84% fell in the genetic ancestry cluster associated with self-reported Caucasian donors. The study aimed to test whether cataloging public T cell receptors could reveal signatures of past pathogen exposure. The study profiled the T cell repertoires of about 720 subjects by immunosequencing and related them to cytomegalovirus serostatus. Besides the first cohort of roughly 700 subjects, a separate validation cohort made up of over a hundred different subjects was used. High-throughput TCR immunosequencing, statistical association of individual TCRs with disease status, and machine learning were combined to predict cytomegalovirus infection status. A later analysis re-examined previously published TCR beta repertoires from just over 650 donors and added high-resolution HLA genotyping to investigate patterns of TCR occurrence. Rather than using new phenotypic data, the later analysis identified candidate immune exposures from TCR beta sequences and from how often those sequences occurred across donors. An earlier analysis of approximately 640 of the donors applied high-throughput TCR beta sequencing to assess whether each TCR beta V gene segment acted as functional or pseudogenic. Donor age, sex, ethnicity and CMV serostatus were compiled together with the repertoire data. Genome-wide SNP genotypes for about 60% of the 666 donors were used in a later genetic analysis, which treated that subset as a discovery cohort. All discovery cohort repertoires had been generated on a single sequencing platform. HLA typing included class I and class II loci at four-digit resolution. The number of donors typed differed by locus, with 629-630 for A, B, C, DRB1 and DQB1, about 500 for DQA1, 600 to 610 for DPA1, and roughly 450 for DPB1. About 5 DR-DQ haplotypes were handled as single units for association and clustering, since linkage in the cohort was strong. Among 300 to 500 genotyped donors of the cohort, an average of roughly 230,000 unique TCR beta nucleotide sequences was sequenced per donor, of which approximately 19% were non-productive.

General conclusions and limits of the study: When HLA alleles, especially DR and DQ, strongly co-occurred, attributing TCR associations to individual alleles was difficult. A further reported finding was that TCR beta sequences accurately predicted the HLA-A and HLA-B alleles for most subjects in the first cohort. A few of the identified cytomegalovirus-associated TCR beta chains were confirmed in vitro to be specific for cytomegalovirus antigens. According to a later genetic analysis, donors in an Asian-associated ancestry cluster had fewer N-insertions in productive TCRs than the approximately 650-donor mean. According to a later analysis, TCR association rates differed among HLA loci, with DRB1 alleles showing the most associated TCRs and HLA-C alleles showing the fewest. Because the 87-base-pair reads could not distinguish some IMGT-functional V segments, including TRBV6-2 and TRBV6-3, those segments were excluded. The authors suggested that the approach could potentially be generalized to other disease states and immunological phenotypes. Most CMV-associated TCR beta chains appeared to be HLA-restricted in a later analysis, and the HLA associations seemed to be driven largely by CMV exposure. Because some donors lacked HLA typing at each locus, the association tests relied only on the typed subset. A total of fewer than 200 TCR beta chains were listed by the study as associated with cytomegalovirus. Correlated functional status among segregating V segments might be attributable to linkage disequilibrium, but an unknown experimental factor could not be ruled out. Sequencing depth was assumed to be roughly uniform across donors in the presence/absence analyses, though that assumption may not hold. In this cohort, only TCR beta chains were sequenced, and detectable features were limited by the absence of alpha or paired-chain data. A cluster of highly shared sequence variants was judged likely to represent a technical artifact of the sequencing pipeline. An association between a missense DCLRE1C variant and V-gene and J-gene trimming of TCR beta chains was found in a later genetic analysis and replicated in an independent cohort. In a later analysis, HLA-associated TCR beta chains were found to be more clonally expanded and to have lower generation probabilities than equally common non-associated chains. Most TCR sequences were seen in very few donors, while some public TCRs were found in many individuals. The classifier was reported to diagnose cytomegalovirus status with high specificity and sensitivity in both the original cohort and the validation cohort. Several of the top co-occurrence clusters appeared to be linked to parvovirus B19, influenza, CMV and Epstein-Barr virus, according to a later analysis. Over 15 rarely observed V segments, including chromosome 9 orphons, were excluded from the earlier analysis of just under 600 of the donors because counts were too low. The only immune exposure information available for the cohort was CMV serostatus. In an earlier analysis of around 600 of the donors, most TCR beta V segments were observed in productive rearrangements about 87% or about 30% of the time, broadly matching IMGT annotations. At a false discovery rate of 0.05, a later analysis linked 15,000 to 20,000 TCR beta sequences to specific HLA alleles.

Source material: PBMCs. This clonotype was obtained from a girl aged 2-10 years in good health and CMV-seronegative. The chain employs TRBV5-6 and TRBJ2-7, with an unclear D gene assignment. The DNA is TGTGCCAGCAGCCCCAGCCGAGGCTACGAGCAGTACTTC. Translated, this is CASSPSRGYEQYF.